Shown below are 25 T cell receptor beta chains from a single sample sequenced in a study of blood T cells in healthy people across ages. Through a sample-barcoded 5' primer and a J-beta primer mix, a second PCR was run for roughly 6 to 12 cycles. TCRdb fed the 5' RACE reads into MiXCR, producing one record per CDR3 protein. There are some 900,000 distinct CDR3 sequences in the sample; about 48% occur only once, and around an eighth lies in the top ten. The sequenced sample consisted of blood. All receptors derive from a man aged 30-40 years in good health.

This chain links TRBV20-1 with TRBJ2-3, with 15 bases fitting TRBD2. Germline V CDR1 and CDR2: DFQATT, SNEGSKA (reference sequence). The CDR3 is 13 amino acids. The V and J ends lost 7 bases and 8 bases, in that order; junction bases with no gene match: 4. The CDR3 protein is CSEGLAGGGTQYF. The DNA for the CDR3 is TGCAGTGAAGGACTAGCGGGAGGGGGTACGCAGTATTTT.

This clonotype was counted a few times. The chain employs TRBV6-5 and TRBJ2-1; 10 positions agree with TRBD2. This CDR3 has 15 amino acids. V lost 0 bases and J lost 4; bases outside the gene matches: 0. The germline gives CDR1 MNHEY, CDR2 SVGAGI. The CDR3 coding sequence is TGTGCCAGCAGTTACTCGACTAGCGGGTACAATGAGCAGTTCTTC. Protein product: CASSYSTSGYNEQFF.

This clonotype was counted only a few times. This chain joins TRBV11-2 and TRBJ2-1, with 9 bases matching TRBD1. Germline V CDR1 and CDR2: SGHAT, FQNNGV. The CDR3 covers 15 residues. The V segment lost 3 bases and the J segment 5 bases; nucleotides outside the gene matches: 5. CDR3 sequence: CASSFGQGTHNEQFF. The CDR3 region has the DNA TGTGCCAGCAGCTTCGGACAGGGGACCCACAATGAGCAGTTCTTC.

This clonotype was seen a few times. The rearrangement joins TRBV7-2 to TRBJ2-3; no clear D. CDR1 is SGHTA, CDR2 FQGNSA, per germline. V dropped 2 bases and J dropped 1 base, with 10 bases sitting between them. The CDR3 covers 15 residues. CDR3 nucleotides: TGTGCCAGCAGCTTAAAGTGGGAAGGCACAGATACGCAGTATTTT. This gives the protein CASSLKWEGTDTQYF.

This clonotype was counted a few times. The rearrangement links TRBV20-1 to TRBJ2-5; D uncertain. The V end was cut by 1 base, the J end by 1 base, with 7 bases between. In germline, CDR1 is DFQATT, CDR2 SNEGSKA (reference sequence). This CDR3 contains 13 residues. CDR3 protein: CSARGDTQETQYF. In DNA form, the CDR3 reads TGCAGTGCTAGAGGCGACACCCAAGAGACCCAGTACTTC.

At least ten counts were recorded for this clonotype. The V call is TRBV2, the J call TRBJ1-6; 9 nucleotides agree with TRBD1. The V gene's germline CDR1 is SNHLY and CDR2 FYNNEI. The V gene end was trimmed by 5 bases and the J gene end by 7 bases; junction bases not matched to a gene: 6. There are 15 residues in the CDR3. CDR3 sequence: CASSNGQGTNSPLHF. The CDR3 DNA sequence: TGTGCCAGCAGTAACGGACAGGGGACGAATTCACCCCTCCACTTT.

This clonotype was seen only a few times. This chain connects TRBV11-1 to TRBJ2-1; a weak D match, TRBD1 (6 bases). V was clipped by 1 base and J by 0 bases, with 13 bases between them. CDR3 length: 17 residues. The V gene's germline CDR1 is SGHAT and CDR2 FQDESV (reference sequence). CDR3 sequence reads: CASSLEGRDNSYNEQFF. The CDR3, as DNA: TGTGCCAGCAGCTTAGAAGGTAGGGACAACTCCTACAATGAGCAGTTCTTC.

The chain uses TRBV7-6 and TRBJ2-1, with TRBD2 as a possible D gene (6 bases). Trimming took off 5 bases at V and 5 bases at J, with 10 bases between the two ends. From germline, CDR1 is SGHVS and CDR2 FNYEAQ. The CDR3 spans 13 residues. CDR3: CASSRAGHNEQFF. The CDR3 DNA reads TGTGCCAGCAGCCGGGCGGGGCACAATGAGCAGTTCTTC.

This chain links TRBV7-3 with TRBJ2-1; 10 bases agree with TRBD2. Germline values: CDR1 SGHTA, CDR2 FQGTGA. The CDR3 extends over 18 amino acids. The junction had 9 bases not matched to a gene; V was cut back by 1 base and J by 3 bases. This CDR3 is CASSLSPSGTSVYNEQFF. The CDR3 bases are TGTGCCAGCAGCTTAAGCCCGTCCGGGACTAGCGTCTACAATGAGCAGTTCTTC. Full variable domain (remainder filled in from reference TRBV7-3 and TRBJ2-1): GAGVSQTPSNKVTEKGKYVELRCDPISGHTALYWYRQSLGQGPEFLIYFQGTGAADDSGLPNDRFFAVRPEGSVSTLKIQRTERGDSAVYLCASSLSPSGTSVYNEQFFGPGTRLTVL.

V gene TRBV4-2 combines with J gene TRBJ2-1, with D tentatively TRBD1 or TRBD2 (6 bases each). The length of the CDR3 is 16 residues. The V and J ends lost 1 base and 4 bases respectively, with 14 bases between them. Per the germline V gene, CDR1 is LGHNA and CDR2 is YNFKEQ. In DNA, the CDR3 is TGTGCCAGCAGCCAAGGTCCCGGGGGCCCTTACAATGAGCAGTTCTTC. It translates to CASSQGPGGPYNEQFF.

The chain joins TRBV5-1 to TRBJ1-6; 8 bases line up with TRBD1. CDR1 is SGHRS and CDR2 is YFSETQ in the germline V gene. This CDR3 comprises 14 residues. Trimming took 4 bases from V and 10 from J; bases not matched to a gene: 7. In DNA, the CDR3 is TGCGCCAGCAGCCCGGACAGGGATCACTCACCCCTCCACTTT. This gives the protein CASSPDRDHSPLHF.

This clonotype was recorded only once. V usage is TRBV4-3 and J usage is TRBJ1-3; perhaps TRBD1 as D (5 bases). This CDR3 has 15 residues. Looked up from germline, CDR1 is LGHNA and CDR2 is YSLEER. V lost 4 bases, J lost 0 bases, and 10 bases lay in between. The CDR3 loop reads CASSPPGTSGNTIYF. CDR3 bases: TGCGCCAGCAGCCCCCCGGGGACCTCTGGAAACACCATATATTTT.

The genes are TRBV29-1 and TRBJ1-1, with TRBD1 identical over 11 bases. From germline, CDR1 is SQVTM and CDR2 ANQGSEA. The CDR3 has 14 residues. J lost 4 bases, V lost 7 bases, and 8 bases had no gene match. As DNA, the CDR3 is TGCAGCGCCTCAGGGGGGACAGGGGGCACTGAAGCTTTCTTT. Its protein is CSASGGTGGTEAFF. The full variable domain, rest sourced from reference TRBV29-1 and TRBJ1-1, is SAVISQKPSRDICQRGTSLTIQCQVDSQVTMMFWYRQQPGQSLTLIATANQGSEATYESGFVIDKFPISRPNLTFSTLTVSNMSPEDSSIYLCSASGGTGGTEAFFGQGTRLTVV.

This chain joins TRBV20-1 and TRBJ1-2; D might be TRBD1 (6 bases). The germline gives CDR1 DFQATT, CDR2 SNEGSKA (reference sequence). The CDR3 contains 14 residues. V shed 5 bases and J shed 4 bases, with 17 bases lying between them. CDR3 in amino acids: CSAAQGGESYGYTF. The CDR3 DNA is TGCAGTGCTGCACAGGGAGGCGAGAGCTATGGCTACACCTTC.

CDR3 bases: TGTGCCAGCAGTCCCGGGACAGGGGTTTTTTTTGACACTGAAGCTTTCTTT. It specifies CASSPGTGVFFDTEAFF. The chain carries TRBV28 and TRBJ1-1, with 10 bases lining up with TRBD1. The V gene end was trimmed by 5 bases and the J gene end by 3 bases; junction bases not matched to a gene: 12. Looked up from germline, CDR1 is MDHEN and CDR2 is SYDVKM. The CDR3 is 17 amino acids.

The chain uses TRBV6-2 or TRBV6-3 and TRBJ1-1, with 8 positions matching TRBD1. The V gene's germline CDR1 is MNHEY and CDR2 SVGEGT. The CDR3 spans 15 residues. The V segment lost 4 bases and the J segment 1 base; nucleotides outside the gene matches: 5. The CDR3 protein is CASSSDRAANTEAFF. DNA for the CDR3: TGTGCCAGCAGTTCGGACAGGGCGGCGAACACTGAAGCTTTCTTT.

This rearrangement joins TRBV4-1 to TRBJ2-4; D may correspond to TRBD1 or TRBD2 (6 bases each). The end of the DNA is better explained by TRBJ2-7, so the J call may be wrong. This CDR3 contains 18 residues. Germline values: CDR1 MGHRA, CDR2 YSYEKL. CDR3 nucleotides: TGCGCCAGCAGCAAAATTATACCTTTGCCTTTCGGGGGCAGCGAGCAGTACTTC. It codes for CASSKIIPLPFGGSEQYF.

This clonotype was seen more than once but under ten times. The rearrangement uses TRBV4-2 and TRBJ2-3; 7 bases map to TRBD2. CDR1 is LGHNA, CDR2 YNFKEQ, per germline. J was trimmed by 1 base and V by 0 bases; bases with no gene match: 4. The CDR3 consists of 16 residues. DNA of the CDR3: TGTGCCAGCAGCCAAGAGGCCAGCGGGGGCACAGATACGCAGTATTTT. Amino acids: CASSQEASGGTDTQYF.

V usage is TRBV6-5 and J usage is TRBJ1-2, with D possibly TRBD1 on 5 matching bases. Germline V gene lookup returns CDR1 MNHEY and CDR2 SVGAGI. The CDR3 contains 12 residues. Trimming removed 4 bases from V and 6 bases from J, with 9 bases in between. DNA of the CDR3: TGTGCCAGCAGTTCAGGGTCTCATGGCTACACCTTC. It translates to CASSSGSHGYTF.

The CDR3, as DNA: TGCGCCAGCAGCTTGGGCGGGGCAGGCCCAATGACAGATACGCAGTATTTT. Translating gives CASSLGGAGPMTDTQYF. V usage is TRBV5-1 and J usage is TRBJ2-3, with D possibly matching TRBD2 (6 bases). The germline V gene has CDR1 SGHRS and CDR2 YFSETQ. V was clipped by 0 bases and J by 3 bases, with 17 bases between them. The CDR3 extends over 17 amino acids.

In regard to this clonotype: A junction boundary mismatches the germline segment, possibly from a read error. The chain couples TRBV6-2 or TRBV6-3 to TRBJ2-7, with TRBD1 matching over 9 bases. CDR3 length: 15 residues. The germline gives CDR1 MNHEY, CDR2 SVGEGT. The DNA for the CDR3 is TGTGCCAGCAGTTCCGGGACAGGGCTCTCCTACGAGCAGTGCTTC. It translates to CASSSGTGLSYEQCF.

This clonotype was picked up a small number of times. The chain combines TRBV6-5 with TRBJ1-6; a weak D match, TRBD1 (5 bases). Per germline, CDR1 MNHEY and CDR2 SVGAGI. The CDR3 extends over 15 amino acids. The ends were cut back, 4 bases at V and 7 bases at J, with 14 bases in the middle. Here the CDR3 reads CASSFTGTENSPLHF. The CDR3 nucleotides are TGTGCCAGCAGTTTTACCGGGACGGAGAATTCACCCCTCCACTTT.

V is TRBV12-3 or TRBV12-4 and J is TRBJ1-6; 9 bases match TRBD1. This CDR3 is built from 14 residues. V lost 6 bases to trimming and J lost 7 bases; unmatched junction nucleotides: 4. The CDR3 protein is CASRRQGGNSPLHF. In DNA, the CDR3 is TGTGCCAGCAGGAGACAGGGGGGAAATTCACCCCTCCACTTT.

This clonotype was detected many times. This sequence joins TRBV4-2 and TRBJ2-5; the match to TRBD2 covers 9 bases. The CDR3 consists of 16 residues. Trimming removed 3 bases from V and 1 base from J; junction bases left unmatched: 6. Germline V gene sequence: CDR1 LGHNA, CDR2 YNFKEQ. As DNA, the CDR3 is TGTGCCAGCAGCCAGACGACTAGCGGAGTCCAAGAGACCCAGTACTTC. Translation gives CASSQTTSGVQETQYF.

The CDR3 DNA sequence: TGTGCCAGCACCCCGGGACAGGGCCGCTACGAGCAGTACTTC. It specifies CASTPGQGRYEQYF. The chain uses TRBV14 and TRBJ2-7; the match to TRBD1 covers 9 bases. Germline V gives CDR1 SGHDN, CDR2 FVKESK. The V and J ends lost 7 bases and 3 bases, in that order; junction bases with no gene match: 7. CDR3 length: 14 amino acids.